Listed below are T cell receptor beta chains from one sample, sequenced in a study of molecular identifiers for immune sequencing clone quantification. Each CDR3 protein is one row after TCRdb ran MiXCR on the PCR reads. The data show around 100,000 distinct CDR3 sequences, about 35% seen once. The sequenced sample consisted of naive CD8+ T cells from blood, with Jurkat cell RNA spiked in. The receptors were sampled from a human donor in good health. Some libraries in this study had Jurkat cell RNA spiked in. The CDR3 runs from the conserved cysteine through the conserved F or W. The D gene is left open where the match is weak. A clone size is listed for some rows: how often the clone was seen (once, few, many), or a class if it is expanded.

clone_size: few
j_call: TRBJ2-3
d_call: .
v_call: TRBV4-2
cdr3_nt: TGTGCCAGCAGCCAAGCGGGAGTTCGAACAGATACGCAGTATTTT
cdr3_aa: CASSQAGVRTDTQYF

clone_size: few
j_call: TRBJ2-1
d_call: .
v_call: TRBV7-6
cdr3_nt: TGTGCCAGCAGCTTACCAAATTACAGTAATGAGCAGTTCTTC
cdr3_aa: CASSLPNYSNEQFF

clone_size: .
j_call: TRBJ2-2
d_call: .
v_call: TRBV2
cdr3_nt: TGTGCCAGCCCCGACGAGAACACCGGGGAGCTGTTTTTT
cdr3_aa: CASPDENTGELFF

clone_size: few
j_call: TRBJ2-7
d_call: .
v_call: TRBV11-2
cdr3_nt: TGTGCCAGCAGCTCAATGGGGAAAGGCGAGCAGTACTTC
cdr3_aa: CASSSMGKGEQYF

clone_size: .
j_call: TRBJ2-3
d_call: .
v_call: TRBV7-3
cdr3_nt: TGTGCCAGCAGCTTATCGGGTGGTCCAAGCACAGATACGCAGTATTTT
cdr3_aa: CASSLSGGPSTDTQYF

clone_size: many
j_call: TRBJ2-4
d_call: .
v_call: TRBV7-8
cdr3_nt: TGTGCCAGCAGCTTAGGGCGCCTAGCCAAAAACATTCAGTACTTC
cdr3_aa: CASSLGRLAKNIQYF

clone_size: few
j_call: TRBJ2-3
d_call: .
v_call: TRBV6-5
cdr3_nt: TGTGCCAGCAGTTACACGGTCGTGGATACGCAGTATTTT
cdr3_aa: CASSYTVVDTQYF

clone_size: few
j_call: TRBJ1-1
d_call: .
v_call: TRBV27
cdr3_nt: TGTGCCAGCAGTTTAATTGGGGGGTCGGGCACTGAAGCTTTCTTT
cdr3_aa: CASSLIGGSGTEAFF

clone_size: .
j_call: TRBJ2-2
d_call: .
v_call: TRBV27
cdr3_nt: TGTGCCAGCAGTCCCAGGGTCCCCGGGGAGCTGTTTTTT
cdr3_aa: CASSPRVPGELFF

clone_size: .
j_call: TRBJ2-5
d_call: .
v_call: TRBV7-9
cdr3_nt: TGTGCCAGCAGCTCGTCCGGGGTTGAGACCCAGTACTTC
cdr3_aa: CASSSSGVETQYF

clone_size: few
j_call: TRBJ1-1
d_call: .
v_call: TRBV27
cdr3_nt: TGTGCCAGCAACCAGGGGCGGCACACTGAAGCTTTCTTT
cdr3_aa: CASNQGRHTEAFF

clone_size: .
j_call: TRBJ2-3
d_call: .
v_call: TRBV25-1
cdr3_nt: TGTGCCAGCAGTGAAATCTTGGGGGGCGCGGACACAGATACGCAGTATTTT
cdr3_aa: CASSEILGGADTDTQYF

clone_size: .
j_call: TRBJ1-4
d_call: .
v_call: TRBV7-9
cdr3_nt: TGTGCCAGCAGCTCGAGACAGGCCTTTAATGAAAAACTGTTTTTT
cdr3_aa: CASSSRQAFNEKLFF

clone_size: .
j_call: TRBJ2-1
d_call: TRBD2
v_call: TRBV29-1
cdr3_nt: TGCAGCGTCGGGACTAGCGGGAGAACGGGTACCTACAATGAGCAGTTCTTC
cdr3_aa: CSVGTSGRTGTYNEQFF

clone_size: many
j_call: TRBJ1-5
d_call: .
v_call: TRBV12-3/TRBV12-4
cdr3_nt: TGTGCCAGCAGTTTGAGGGGCGATAGCAATCAGCCCCAGCATTTT
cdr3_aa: CASSLRGDSNQPQHF

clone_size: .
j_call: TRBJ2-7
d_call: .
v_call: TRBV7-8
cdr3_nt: TGTGCCAGCAGCTCAGGGAAGGGCGGAAAGTTAGGGGAGCAGTACTTC
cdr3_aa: CASSSGKGGKLGEQYF

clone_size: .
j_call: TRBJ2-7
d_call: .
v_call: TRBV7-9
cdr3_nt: TGTGCCAGCAGCTTAGGCGAGTATCTGGGCGGACCCGGGGCCTACGAGCAGTACTTC
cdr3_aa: CASSLGEYLGGPGAYEQYF

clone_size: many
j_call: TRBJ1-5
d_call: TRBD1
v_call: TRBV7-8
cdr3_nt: TGTGCCAGCAGCTCGTTTCCGGGACAGGGGAGTTCGAGCAATCAGCCCCAGCATTTT
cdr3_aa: CASSSFPGQGSSSNQPQHF

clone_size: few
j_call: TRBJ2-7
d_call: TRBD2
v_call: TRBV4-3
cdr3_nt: TGCGCCAGCAGCGAGACTAGCGGGAAGCCCTACGAGCAGTACTTC
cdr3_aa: CASSETSGKPYEQYF

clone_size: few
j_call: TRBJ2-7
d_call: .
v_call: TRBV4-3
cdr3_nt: TGCGCCAGCAGCCAAGGGTCCCGGGCCGAGCAGTACTTC
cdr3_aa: CASSQGSRAEQYF